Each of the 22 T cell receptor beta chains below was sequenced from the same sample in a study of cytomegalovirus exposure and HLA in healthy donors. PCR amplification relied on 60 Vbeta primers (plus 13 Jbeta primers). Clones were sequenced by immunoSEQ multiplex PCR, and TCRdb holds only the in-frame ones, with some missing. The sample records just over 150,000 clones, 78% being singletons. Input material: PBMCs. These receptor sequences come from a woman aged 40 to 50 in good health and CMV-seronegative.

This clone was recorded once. CDR3 nucleotide sequence: TGCGCCAGCAGCCAAGGTCGTCGTACCGGGACAAACTATGGCTACACCTTC. This encodes CASSQGRRTGTNYGYTF. V gene TRBV4-1 combines with J gene TRBJ1-2; possibly TRBD1 for D (6 bases). The germline CDR1 and CDR2 sequences are MGHRA and YSYEKL. This CDR3 spans 17 amino acids. Trimming pared 1 base from V and 2 bases from J, leaving 17 bases between.

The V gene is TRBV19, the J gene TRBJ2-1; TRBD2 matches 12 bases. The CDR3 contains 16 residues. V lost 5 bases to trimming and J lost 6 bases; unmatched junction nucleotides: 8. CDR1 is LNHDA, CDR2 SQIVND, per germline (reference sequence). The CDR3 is CASSSLAGGRGNEQFF. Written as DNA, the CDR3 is TGTGCCAGTAGTTCACTAGCGGGGGGCCGGGGCAATGAGCAGTTCTTC.

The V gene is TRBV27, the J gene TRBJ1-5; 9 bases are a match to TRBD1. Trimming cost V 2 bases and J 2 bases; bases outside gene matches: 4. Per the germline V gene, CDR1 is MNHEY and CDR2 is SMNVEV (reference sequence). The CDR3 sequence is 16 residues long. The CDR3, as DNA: TGTGCCAGCAGTTTAAGACAGGGGGGAGGCAATCAGCCCCAGCATTTT. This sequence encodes CASSLRQGGGNQPQHF.

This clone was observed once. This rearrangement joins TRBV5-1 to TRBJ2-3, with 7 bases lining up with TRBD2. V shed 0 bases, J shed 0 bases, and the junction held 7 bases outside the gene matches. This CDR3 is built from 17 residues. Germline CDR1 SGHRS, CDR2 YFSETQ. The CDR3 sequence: CASSLGDYGPSTDTQYF. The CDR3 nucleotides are TGCGCCAGCAGCTTGGGGGACTATGGCCCTAGCACAGATACGCAGTATTTT.

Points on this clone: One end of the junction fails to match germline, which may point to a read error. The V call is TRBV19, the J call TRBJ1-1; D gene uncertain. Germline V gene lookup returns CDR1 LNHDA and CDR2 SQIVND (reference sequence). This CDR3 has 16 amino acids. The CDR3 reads CASSIYGGPATSEAFF. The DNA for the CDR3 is TGTGCCAGTAGTATATATGGAGGGCCAGCTACTTCTGAGGCTTTCTTT. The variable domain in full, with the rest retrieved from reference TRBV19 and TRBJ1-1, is DGGITQSPKYLFRKEGQNVTLSCEQNLNHDAMYWYRQDPGQGLRLIYYSQIVNDFQKGDIAEGYSVSREKKESFPLTVTSAQKNPTAFYLCASSIYGGPATSEAFFGQGTRLTVV.

CDR3 amino acids: CASSAGEGGSGNTIYF. In DNA, the CDR3 is TGTGCCAGCAGTGCGGGGGAAGGCGGGTCTGGAAACACCATATATTTT. J is TRBJ1-3 and V is TRBV2, with D tentatively TRBD1 (5 bases). The CDR3 is made up of 16 amino acids. Deletions cut 4 bases from V and 1 base from J, with 14 bases between. Germline CDR1 is SNHLY and CDR2 is FYNNEI. The entire variable domain, with the rest obtained from reference TRBV2 and TRBJ1-3, is as follows: EPEVTQTPSHQVTQMGQEVILRCVPISNHLYFYWYRQILGQKVEFLVSFYNNEISEKSEIFDDQFSVERPDGSNFTLKIRSTKLEDSAMYFCASSAGEGGSGNTIYFGEGSWLTVV.

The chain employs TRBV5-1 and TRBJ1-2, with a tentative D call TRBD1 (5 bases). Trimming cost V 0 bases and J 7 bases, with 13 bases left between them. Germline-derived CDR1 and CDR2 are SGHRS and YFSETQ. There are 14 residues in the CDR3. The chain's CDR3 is CASSLVAGNLGYTF. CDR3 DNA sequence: TGCGCCAGCAGCTTGGTGGCAGGGAATCTTGGCTACACCTTC.

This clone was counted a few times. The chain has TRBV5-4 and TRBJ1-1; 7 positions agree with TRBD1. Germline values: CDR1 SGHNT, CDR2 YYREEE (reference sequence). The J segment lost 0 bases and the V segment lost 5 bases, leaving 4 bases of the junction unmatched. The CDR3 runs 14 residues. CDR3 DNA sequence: TGTGCCAGCAGAACGGGACAGATGAACACTGAAGCTTTCTTT. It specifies CASRTGQMNTEAFF.

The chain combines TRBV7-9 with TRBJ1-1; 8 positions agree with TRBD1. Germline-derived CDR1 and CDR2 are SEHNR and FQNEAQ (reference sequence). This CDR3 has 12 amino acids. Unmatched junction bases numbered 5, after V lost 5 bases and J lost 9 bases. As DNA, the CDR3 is TGTGCCAGCAGCACCGGGACAGGCCAAGCTTTCTTT. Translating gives CASSTGTGQAFF.

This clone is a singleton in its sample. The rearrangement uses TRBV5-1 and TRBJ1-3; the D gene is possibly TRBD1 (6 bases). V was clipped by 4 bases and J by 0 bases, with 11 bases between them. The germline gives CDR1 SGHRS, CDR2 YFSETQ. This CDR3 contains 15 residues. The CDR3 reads CASSPDSHSGNTIYF. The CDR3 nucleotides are TGCGCCAGCAGCCCGGACAGTCACTCTGGAAACACCATATATTTT.

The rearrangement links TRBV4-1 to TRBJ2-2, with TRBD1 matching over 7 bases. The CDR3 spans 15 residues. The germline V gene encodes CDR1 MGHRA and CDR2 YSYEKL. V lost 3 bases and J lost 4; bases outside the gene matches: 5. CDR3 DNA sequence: TGCGCCAGCAGCCACCGACAGGGCGGCACCGGGGAGCTGTTTTTT. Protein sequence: CASSHRQGGTGELFF.

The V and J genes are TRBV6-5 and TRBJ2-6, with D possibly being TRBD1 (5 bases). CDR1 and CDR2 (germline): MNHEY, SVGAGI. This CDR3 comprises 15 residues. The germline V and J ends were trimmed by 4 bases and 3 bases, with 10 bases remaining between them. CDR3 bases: TGTGCCAGCAGTTTAAGACAGCGTGGGGCCAACGTCCTGACTTTC. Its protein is CASSLRQRGANVLTF.

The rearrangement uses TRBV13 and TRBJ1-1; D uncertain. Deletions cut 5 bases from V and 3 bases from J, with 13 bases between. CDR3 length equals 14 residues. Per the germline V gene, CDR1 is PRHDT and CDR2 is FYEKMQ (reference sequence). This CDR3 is CASSPLFRHTEAFF. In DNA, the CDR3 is TGTGCCAGCAGCCCCCTTTTCAGGCACACTGAAGCTTTCTTT.

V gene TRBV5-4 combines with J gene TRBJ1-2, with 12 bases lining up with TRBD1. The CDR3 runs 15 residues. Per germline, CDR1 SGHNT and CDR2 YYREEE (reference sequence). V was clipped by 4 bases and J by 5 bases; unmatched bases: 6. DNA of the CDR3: TGTGCCAGCAGCACTCCGGGACAGGGGGCTTATGGCTACACCTTC. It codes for CASSTPGQGAYGYTF.

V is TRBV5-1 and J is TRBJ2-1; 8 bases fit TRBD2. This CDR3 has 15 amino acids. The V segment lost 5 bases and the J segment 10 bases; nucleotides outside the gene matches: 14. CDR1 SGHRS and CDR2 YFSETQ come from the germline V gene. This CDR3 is CASRRGAPPLQEQFF. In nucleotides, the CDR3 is TGCGCCAGCAGGCGGGGGGCCCCTCCCCTACAAGAGCAGTTCTTC.

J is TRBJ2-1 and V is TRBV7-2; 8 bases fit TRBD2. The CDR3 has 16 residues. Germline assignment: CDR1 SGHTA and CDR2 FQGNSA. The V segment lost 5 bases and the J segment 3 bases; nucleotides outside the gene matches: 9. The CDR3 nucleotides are TGTGCCAGCAGCCCTCAGGCGGGGGGCGACTACAATGAGCAGTTCTTC. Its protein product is CASSPQAGGDYNEQFF. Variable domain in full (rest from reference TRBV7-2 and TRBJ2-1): GAGVSQSPSNKVTEKGKDVELRCDPISGHTALYWYRQSLGQGLEFLIYFQGNSAPDKSGLPSDRFSAERTGGSVSTLTIQRTQQEDSAVYLCASSPQAGGDYNEQFFGPGTRLTVL.

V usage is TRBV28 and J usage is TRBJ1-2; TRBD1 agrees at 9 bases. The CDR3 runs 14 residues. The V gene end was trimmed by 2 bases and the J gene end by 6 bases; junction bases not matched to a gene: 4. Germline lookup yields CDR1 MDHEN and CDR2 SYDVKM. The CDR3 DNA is TGTGCCAGCAGTTTACGCTGGACAGGGGATGGCTACACCTTC. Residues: CASSLRWTGDGYTF.

The CDR3 here is CASSPGLATDEQYF. The CDR3 DNA reads as TGTGCCAGCAGCCCCGGACTAGCGACCGACGAGCAGTACTTC. The rearrangement links TRBV7-9 to TRBJ2-7; 9 bases match TRBD2. The CDR3 totals 14 residues. The germline V gene has CDR1 SEHNR and CDR2 FQNEAQ (reference sequence). The V and J ends lost 5 bases and 5 bases, in that order; junction bases with no gene match: 7.

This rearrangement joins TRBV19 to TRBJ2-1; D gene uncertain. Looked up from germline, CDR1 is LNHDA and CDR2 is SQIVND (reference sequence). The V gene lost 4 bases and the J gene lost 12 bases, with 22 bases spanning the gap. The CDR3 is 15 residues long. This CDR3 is CASSTDLSAANLQFF. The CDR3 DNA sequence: TGTGCCAGTAGTACCGACTTGTCGGCCGCCAACCTGCAGTTCTTC.

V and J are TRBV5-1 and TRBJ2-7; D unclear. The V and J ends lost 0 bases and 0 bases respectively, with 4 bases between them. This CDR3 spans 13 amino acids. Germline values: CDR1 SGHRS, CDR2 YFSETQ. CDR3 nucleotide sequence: TGCGCCAGCAGCTTGGCCAGCTCCTACGAGCAGTACTTC. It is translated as CASSLASSYEQYF.

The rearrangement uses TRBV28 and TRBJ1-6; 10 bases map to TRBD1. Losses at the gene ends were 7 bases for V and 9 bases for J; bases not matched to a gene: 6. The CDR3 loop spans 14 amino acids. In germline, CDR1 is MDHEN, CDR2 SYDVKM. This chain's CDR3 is CASNGDRGFSPLHF. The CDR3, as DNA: TGTGCCAGCAACGGGGACAGGGGATTTTCACCCCTCCACTTT.

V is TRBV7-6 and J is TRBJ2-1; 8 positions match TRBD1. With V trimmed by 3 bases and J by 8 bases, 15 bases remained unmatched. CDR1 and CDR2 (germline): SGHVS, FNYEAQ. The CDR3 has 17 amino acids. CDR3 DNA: TGTGCCAGCAGCTTTAGCGTGGGCACAGGGGGGAAGGATGAGCAGTTCTTC. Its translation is CASSFSVGTGGKDEQFF. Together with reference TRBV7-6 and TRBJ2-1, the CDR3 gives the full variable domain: GAGVSQSPRYKVTKRGQDVALRCDPISGHVSLYWYRQALGQGPEFLTYFNYEAQQDKSGLPNDRFSAERPEGSISTLTIQRTEQRDSAMYRCASSFSVGTGGKDEQFFGPGTRLTVL.